A single sample gave rise to the 28 T cell receptor beta chains below, sequenced in a study of early T cells in non-severe SARS-CoV-2 infection. TCRdb redid the calling of the 5' RACE reads with MiXCR, one entry per CDR3 protein. The profile shows 70,000 or so distinct CDR3 sequences, 10% of them singletons. The sample here was whole blood, taken at baseline. These receptors came from an adult who was a healthcare worker with PCR-confirmed SARS-CoV-2 infection or an uninfected control (not recorded which).

This clonotype was counted ten times or more. The chain uses TRBV7-9 and TRBJ2-2; 14 nucleotides match TRBD2. Germline V gives CDR1 SEHNR, CDR2 FQNEAQ (reference sequence). This CDR3 spans 17 amino acids. The trim removed 2 bases at V and 4 bases at J, leaving 3 bases unmatched. The DNA of the CDR3 is TGTGCCAGCAGCTTAAAGGGGACTAGCGGGGGCACCGGGGAGCTGTTTTTT. This gives the protein CASSLKGTSGGTGELFF.

In this sample, this clonotype turned up a few times. The chain employs TRBV29-1 and TRBJ1-1, with D possibly matching TRBD1 (6 bases). Trimming left V 7 bases short and J 1 base short, with 10 bases between. The CDR3 is 12 residues long. Germline V gene data show CDR1 as SQVTM and CDR2 as ANQGSEA. The CDR3 DNA is TGCAGCGCCGGACAGCAGAACACTGAAGCTTTCTTT. Amino acid sequence: CSAGQQNTEAFF. The complete variable domain, with remaining parts taken from reference TRBV29-1 and TRBJ1-1, reads SAVISQKPSRDICQRGTSLTIQCQVDSQVTMMFWYRQQPGQSLTLIATANQGSEATYESGFVIDKFPISRPNLTFSTLTVSNMSPEDSSIYLCSAGQQNTEAFFGQGTRLTVV.

This clonotype was counted between two and nine times. The chain links TRBV7-6 to TRBJ1-1; no clear D gene. The CDR3 covers 11 residues. The V end lost 8 bases, the J end lost 6 bases, and 10 bases lay between the germline ends. The V gene's germline CDR1 is SGHVS and CDR2 FNYEAQ. The CDR3 DNA follows: TGTGCCAGCCGGAGCGAGGCTGAAGCTTTCTTT. It yields the protein CASRSEAEAFF.

This clonotype has at least ten counts. The J gene is TRBJ1-2, the V gene TRBV12-3 or TRBV12-4; no firm D call. V lost 1 base to trimming and J lost 4 bases, with 7 bases between them. CDR3 size: 13 residues. The CDR3 sequence is CASSLGPTYGYTF. CDR3 DNA sequence: TGTGCCAGCAGTTTAGGCCCGACCTATGGCTACACCTTC.

The chain joins TRBV4-1 to TRBJ2-3; D is possibly TRBD2 (7 bases). The CDR3 totals 17 residues. Trimming removed 7 bases at V and 3 bases at J, with 23 bases between. The germline CDR1 and CDR2 sequences are MGHRA and YSYEKL. The CDR3 loop is CASTRMGGGGRTDTQYF. The CDR3 DNA reads as TGCGCCAGCACCCGCATGGGCGGCGGGGGCCGGACAGATACGCAGTATTTT.

This clonotype was seen at least ten times. CDR3 in amino acids: CASSLGQANTEAFF. CDR3 nucleotide sequence: TGCGCCAGCAGCTTGGGACAGGCGAACACTGAAGCTTTCTTT. The chain recombines TRBV5-1 with TRBJ1-1; D is perhaps TRBD1 (6 bases). The CDR3 spans 14 residues. CDR1 is SGHRS, CDR2 YFSETQ, per germline. V was clipped by 0 bases and J by 1 base, with 7 bases between them.

This clonotype appeared many times. This sequence joins TRBV6-5 and TRBJ2-7, with D hard to call. Germline V gene data show CDR1 as MNHEY and CDR2 as SVGAGI. V lost 2 bases and J lost 7, with 12 bases in between. CDR3 length: 13 amino acids. CDR3 DNA: TGTGCCAGCAGTTACGTCTACCTTGGGGAGCAGTACTTC. This sequence encodes CASSYVYLGEQYF.

The count of this clonotype is one. V and J are TRBV7-8 and TRBJ2-3; D call uncertain. Germline CDR1 is SGHVS and CDR2 is FQNEAQ. There are 12 residues in the CDR3. Trimming stripped 1 base from V and 5 bases from J, with 4 bases between. CDR3 DNA: TGTGCCAGCAGCTTAGAGTTAGATACGCAGTATTTT. Amino acids: CASSLELDTQYF.

In its sample, this clonotype was seen many times. This chain links TRBV11-2 with TRBJ2-5, with D uncertain. The length of the CDR3 is 12 residues. Germline V gene data show CDR1 as SGHAT and CDR2 as FQNNGV. V lost 3 bases and J lost 6, with 8 bases in between. CDR3 coding DNA: TGTGCCAGCAGCTTTGGGTCGAAGACCCAGTACTTC. Translated: CASSFGSKTQYF.

This clonotype has at least ten counts. The chain links TRBV24-1 to TRBJ1-5, with D perhaps TRBD1 (6 bases). CDR1 and CDR2 (germline): KGHDR, SFDVKD. The CDR3 runs to 14 residues. Trimming took 4 bases from V and 4 from J, leaving 10 bases between them. CDR3 region: CATSDPQGNQPQHF. CDR3 in DNA: TGTGCCACCAGTGACCCACAGGGTAATCAGCCCCAGCATTTT.

The gene calls are TRBV7-2 and TRBJ1-2; TRBD1 might be the D (6 bases). Trimming took 7 bases from V and 2 from J, leaving 14 bases between them. CDR1 and CDR2 from the germline V gene are SGHTA and FQGNSA. The CDR3 extends over 14 amino acids. This chain's CDR3 is CASTQGQGNYGYTF. CDR3 in DNA: TGTGCCAGCACTCAGGGGCAGGGGAACTATGGCTACACCTTC.

This chain connects TRBV6-2 or TRBV6-3 to TRBJ2-1, with TRBD2 matching 9 bases. The CDR3 has 13 amino acids. The trim removed 0 bases at V and 10 bases at J, leaving 1 base unmatched. In germline, CDR1 is MNHEY, CDR2 SVGEGT. This CDR3 is CASSYSTSGEQFF. The CDR3 DNA reads TGTGCCAGCAGTTACTCTACTAGCGGGGAGCAGTTCTTC.

The rearrangement uses TRBV11-3 and TRBJ1-2; D call uncertain. Trimming stripped 0 bases from V and 5 bases from J, with 10 bases between. CDR1 and CDR2 from the germline V gene are SGHNT and YENEEA. The CDR3 has 14 amino acids. CDR3 loop: CASSLDQNGYGYTF. CDR3 DNA: TGTGCCAGCAGCTTAGATCAAAATGGATATGGCTACACCTTC.

The sample holds a few counts of this clonotype. The chain combines TRBV7-9 with TRBJ1-5; no clear D. There are 13 residues in the CDR3. The germline V gene encodes CDR1 SEHNR and CDR2 FQNEAQ (reference sequence). Trimming left V 6 bases short and J 6 bases short, with 12 bases between. The CDR3 coding sequence is TGTGCCAGCAGTGACTCATATGCTCAGCCCCAGCATTTT. Translation: CASSDSYAQPQHF.

V and J are TRBV7-2 and TRBJ1-6, with a tentative D call TRBD1 (5 bases). Germline V gene lookup returns CDR1 SGHTA and CDR2 FQGNSA. Trimming stripped 2 bases from V and 7 bases from J, with 6 bases between. The CDR3 totals 13 residues. In DNA form, the CDR3 reads TGTGCCAGCAGCTTAAGACAGAATTCACCCCTCCACTTT. It encodes CASSLRQNSPLHF.

This chain uses TRBV4-2 with TRBJ2-5; D is possibly TRBD1 or TRBD2 (5 bases each). Trimming removed 4 bases from V and 1 base from J, with 13 bases in between. Germline CDR1 and CDR2: LGHNA and YNFKEQ. This CDR3 comprises 15 residues. The CDR3 here is CASSRGGTGQETQYF. The CDR3 DNA follows: TGTGCCAGCAGCCGAGGAGGTACAGGCCAAGAGACCCAGTACTTC.

This clonotype has ten or more counts. CDR3 coding DNA: TGTGCCAGCAGGTCCGGGACAGGGGTTAAAGAGACCCAGTACTTC. Translated, it gives CASRSGTGVKETQYF. The chain carries TRBV12-3 or TRBV12-4 and TRBJ2-5, with 10 bases aligning to TRBD1. Losses at the gene ends were 6 bases for V and 3 bases for J; bases not matched to a gene: 7. The CDR3 contains 15 residues.

A few counts support this clonotype. This chain joins TRBV7-2 and TRBJ2-1; D possibly corresponds to TRBD2 (6 bases). Germline CDR1 and CDR2: SGHTA and FQGNSA. Trimming pared 0 bases from V and 2 bases from J, leaving 8 bases between. This CDR3 is built from 15 residues. The CDR3 loop is CASSLAGGTYNEQFF. The DNA for the CDR3 is TGTGCCAGCAGCTTAGCGGGGGGAACCTACAATGAGCAGTTCTTC.

This sequence joins TRBV6-2 or TRBV6-3 and TRBJ1-5; D is unclear. The CDR3 loop spans 14 amino acids. V was trimmed by 2 bases and J by 3 bases, leaving 8 bases between them. Germline CDR1 reads MNHEY; CDR2 reads SVGEGT. This chain's CDR3 is CASSYLVDNQPQHF. The CDR3, as DNA: TGTGCCAGCAGTTACCTCGTAGACAATCAGCCCCAGCATTTT.

This clonotype was seen repeatedly, ten times or more. V usage is TRBV20-1 and J usage is TRBJ2-5; perhaps TRBD1 as D (6 bases). The CDR3 length is 12 residues. Between the trimmed V and J ends, which lost 4 bases and 1 base, there was a span of 7 bases. Germline CDR1 and CDR2: DFQATT and SNEGSKA (reference sequence). For the CDR3, the DNA is TGCAGTGCTACACAGGGCCAAGAGACCCAGTACTTC. Its translation is CSATQGQETQYF.

This clonotype was recorded once. The chain combines TRBV11-2 with TRBJ2-7; D unclear. Germline lookup yields CDR1 SGHAT and CDR2 FQNNGV. V lost 0 bases, J lost 1 base, and 7 bases lay in between. This CDR3 spans 14 amino acids. The CDR3 protein is CASSLDKLSYEQYF. CDR3 coding DNA: TGTGCCAGCAGCTTAGATAAGCTTTCCTACGAGCAGTACTTC.

V usage is TRBV5-5 and J usage is TRBJ2-2, with 11 positions matching TRBD1. Germline lookup yields CDR1 SGHKS and CDR2 YYEKEE (reference sequence). V shed 4 bases and J 6 bases; nucleotides not matched to a gene: 5. The CDR3 contains 15 residues. The CDR3 DNA sequence: TGTGCCAGCAGCGACTGGACAGGGGGCCCCGGGGAGCTGTTTTTT. It specifies CASSDWTGGPGELFF. Complete variable domain (other parts from reference TRBV5-5 and TRBJ2-2): DAGVTQSPTHLIKTRGQQVTLRCSPISGHKSVSWYQQVLGQGPQFIFQYYEKEERGRGNFPDRFSARQFPNYSSELNVNALLLGDSALYLCASSDWTGGPGELFFGEGSRLTVL.

V is TRBV5-4 and J is TRBJ2-7; the match to TRBD1 covers 8 bases. This CDR3 spans 15 amino acids. V lost 4 bases to trimming and J lost 2 bases; unmatched junction nucleotides: 8. Germline CDR1 reads SGHNT; CDR2 reads YYREEE (reference sequence). DNA of the CDR3: TGTGCCAGCAGCAAGGGACAGGCCCTAACCTACGAGCAGTACTTC. It specifies CASSKGQALTYEQYF.

This clonotype came up a few times. J is TRBJ2-7 and V is TRBV5-1, with D hard to call. This CDR3 spans 14 amino acids. In germline, CDR1 is SGHRS, CDR2 YFSETQ. V was cut by 5 bases and J by 0 bases, with 12 bases left in between. CDR3 amino acids: CASRPGELSYEQYF. The CDR3 bases are TGCGCCAGCAGACCCGGCGAGCTCTCCTACGAGCAGTACTTC.

This clonotype appeared many times. The chain uses TRBV12-3 or TRBV12-4 and TRBJ1-1; 8 nucleotides agree with TRBD1. There are 16 residues in the CDR3. The J segment lost 5 bases and the V segment lost 5 bases, leaving 13 bases of the junction unmatched. This chain's CDR3 is CASSHYTAGGGTEAFF. In DNA, the CDR3 is TGTGCCAGCAGTCATTACACCGCAGGGGGCGGGACTGAAGCTTTCTTT.

The chain uses TRBV6-1 and TRBJ2-7; D possibly matches TRBD1 or TRBD2 (5 bases each). Germline CDR1 is MNHNS and CDR2 is SASEGT. V gave up 6 bases and J gave up 7 bases, with 13 bases separating them. The CDR3 is made up of 12 amino acids. Written as DNA, the CDR3 is TGTGCCAGCAGAGACAGCACGGGAGAGCAGTACTTC. Translation gives CASRDSTGEQYF.

This clonotype has only a few counts. The chain recombines TRBV6-6 with TRBJ2-7; D ambiguous. Germline CDR1 is MNHNY and CDR2 is SVGAGI (reference sequence). This CDR3 region has 15 residues. Trimming pared 2 bases from V and 1 base from J, leaving 12 bases between. The CDR3 sequence is CASSYDSWDSYEQYF. CDR3 in DNA: TGTGCCAGCAGTTACGATAGCTGGGATTCCTACGAGCAGTACTTC.

V is TRBV18 and J is TRBJ2-3; 7 nucleotides line up with TRBD1. This CDR3 contains 15 residues. Germline CDR1 and CDR2: KGHSH and LQKENI. V was clipped by 5 bases and J by 0 bases; unmatched bases: 5. In DNA form, the CDR3 reads TGTGCCAGCTCAGGTGGACAGGCTAGCACAGATACGCAGTATTTT. Translating it yields CASSGGQASTDTQYF.